Sequencing of this TCR beta chain was carried out in a study of blood T cell repertoires in COVID-19. Study-wide background: Italy, Spain and the United States were the sources of the convalescent and acute COVID-19 samples. The analysed material was cDNA or gDNA that came from T cells, B-cell-depleted T cells, or PBMCs.

CDR3 length equals 16 residues. V shed 2 bases and J shed 1 base, with 13 bases lying between them. Germline assignment: CDR1 KGHSH and CDR2 LQKENI. The table came from immunoSEQ multiplex PCR; TCRdb's copy has only in-frame clones and leaves some out. The repertoire includes fewer than 400,000 clones, under 90% of them detected once, and approximately 2% sits in the top ten. The Seattle site enrolled patients during active infection and followed them longitudinally. This TCR was sampled from a woman under 40 with COVID-19, enrolled during active disease. The chain links TRBV18 to TRBJ2-3; D possibly corresponds to TRBD2 (5 bases). The specimen was peripheral blood. The CDR3: CASSPGPAVRTDTQYF. The DNA of the CDR3 is TGTGCCAGCTCACCAGGGCCAGCGGTGCGCACAGATACGCAGTATTTT.